The clone carrying this T cell receptor (beta chain) was picked up one time. Method: immunoSEQ multiplex PCR; TCRdb's copy keeps in-frame clones and lacks some. The data contain around 280,000 clones, roughly 86% of them singletons. The data stem from a study of blood T cell repertoires in COVID-19. This CDR3 comprises 15 residues. CDR1 is SEHNR, CDR2 FQNEAQ, per germline (reference sequence). The trim removed 3 bases at V and 6 bases at J, leaving 9 bases unmatched. The gene calls are TRBV7-9 and TRBJ1-2; TRBD1 agrees at 8 bases. Sequences were obtained from peripheral blood. The source is a woman under 40 with COVID-19, enrolled during active disease. The CDR3 bases are TGTGCCAGCAGCTTTCCAGGGGGCGCGCCCAATGGCTACACCTTC. Its protein product is CASSFPGGAPNGYTF.